This entry is about one T cell receptor (beta chain). With 1 base removed from V and 0 bases from J, the gap between germline ends came to 4 bases. Germline V gene sequence: CDR1 LGHNA, CDR2 YNFKEQ. This CDR3 contains 14 residues. The sample originates from a study of siplizumab effects on memory and regulatory T cells. TCRdb keeps only in-frame clones here, not all; method: immunoSEQ multiplex PCR. The sample has tens of thousands of clones; around four fifths are singletons. The sequenced sample consisted of memory CD4+ T cells sorted from blood. The sequence was collected from a human donor in good health. V is TRBV4-2 and J is TRBJ2-4; the D is unclear. The CDR3 coding sequence is TGTGCCAGCAGCCAAGGCCTAGCCAAAAACATTCAGTACTTC. Its protein product is CASSQGLAKNIQYF.